These 30 T cell receptor beta chains were all obtained from the same sample, sequenced in a study of cytomegalovirus exposure and HLA in healthy donors. The data were produced by immunoSEQ multiplex PCR, yet TCRdb's version contains in-frame clones alone and is incomplete. In the table there are approximately 200,000 clones, approximately 80% of which are singletons. Input material: PBMCs. The receptor set was obtained from a man in his late teens or twenties in good health and CMV-seropositive.

The rearrangement links TRBV6-1 to TRBJ2-5; TRBD1 agrees at 7 bases. With V trimmed by 0 bases and J by 4 bases, 5 bases remained unmatched. The CDR3 totals 15 residues. CDR1 and CDR2 (germline): MNHNS, SASEGT. The DNA of the CDR3 is TGTGCCAGCAGTGAAGCCGAGGGGGCGAGAGAGACCCAGTACTTC. Encoded protein: CASSEAEGARETQYF.

This clone was recorded once. The chain employs TRBV2 and TRBJ1-1; D is possibly TRBD1 (5 bases). CDR3 length: 14 amino acids. V was cut by 3 bases and J by 7 bases, with 15 bases left in between. Germline loops: CDR1 SNHLY, CDR2 FYNNEI. CDR3 loop: CASSDPTGGFEAFF. DNA for the CDR3: TGTGCCAGCAGTGACCCGACGGGGGGATTTGAAGCTTTCTTT.

The CDR3 loop is CASSQSGGFQETQYF. CDR3 nucleotides: TGCGCCAGCAGCCAATCTGGCGGATTCCAAGAGACCCAGTACTTC. This chain links TRBV4-3 with TRBJ2-5; D is undetermined. V lost 2 bases to trimming and J lost 1 base, with 11 bases between them. CDR3 length: 15 residues. Germline V lookup: CDR1 LGHNA, CDR2 YSLEER.

The chain couples TRBV30 to TRBJ2-7; no clear D gene. Germline loops: CDR1 GTSNPN, CDR2 SVGIG (reference sequence). The CDR3 covers 12 residues. The V and J ends lost 0 bases and 4 bases respectively, with 7 bases between them. The chain's CDR3 is CAWSVTNYEQYF. CDR3 nucleotide sequence: TGTGCCTGGAGTGTAACTAATTACGAGCAGTACTTC. Supplemented by reference TRBV30 and TRBJ2-7, the full variable domain reads SQTIHQWPATLVQPVGSPLSLECTVEGTSNPNLYWYRQAAGRGLQLLFYSVGIGQISSEVPQNLSASRPQDRQFILSSKKLLLSDSGFYLCAWSVTNYEQYFGPGTRLTVT.

The V gene is TRBV6-6, the J gene TRBJ2-3; D possibly corresponds to TRBD1 (6 bases). The V gene lost 0 bases and the J gene lost 3 bases, with 10 bases spanning the gap. This CDR3 region has 15 residues. Looked up from germline, CDR1 is MNHNY and CDR2 is SVGAGI (reference sequence). The CDR3 region is CASSYSDSPTDTQYF. Here the CDR3 DNA reads TGTGCCAGCAGTTACTCGGACAGCCCGACAGATACGCAGTATTTT.

The V gene is TRBV5-1, the J gene TRBJ1-2; TRBD1 matches at 9 bases. Germline CDR1 and CDR2: SGHRS and YFSETQ. V shed 0 bases and J 4 bases; nucleotides not matched to a gene: 10. This CDR3 region has 17 residues. This chain's CDR3 is CASSLEPGQGTTYGYTF. The CDR3 coding sequence is TGCGCCAGCAGCTTGGAACCGGGACAGGGAACAACCTATGGCTACACCTTC.

The chain is built from TRBV7-3 and TRBJ2-1; 11 nucleotides match TRBD2. The trim removed 5 bases at V and 4 bases at J, leaving 7 bases unmatched. Germline V gives CDR1 SGHTA, CDR2 FQGTGA. The length of the CDR3 is 16 residues. The CDR3 protein is CASSTLGLADYNEQFF. The DNA for the CDR3 is TGTGCCAGCAGCACCCTGGGACTAGCGGATTACAATGAGCAGTTCTTC.

The chain uses TRBV9 and TRBJ1-5; maybe TRBD1 (5 bases). The germline V gene encodes CDR1 SGDLS and CDR2 YYNGEE. V lost 0 bases to trimming and J lost 9 bases, with 7 bases between them. This CDR3 contains 12 residues. The CDR3 reads CASSVGGGPQHF. In DNA, the CDR3 is TGTGCCAGCAGCGTAGGGGGGGGGCCCCAGCATTTT.

The chain couples TRBV7-9 to TRBJ2-5, with TRBD2 identical over 11 bases. After removal of 5 bases from V and 7 bases from J, the junction contained 12 bases not matched to a gene. The germline CDR1 and CDR2 sequences are SEHNR and FQNEAQ (reference sequence). The CDR3 is made up of 16 amino acids. The CDR3 DNA sequence: TGTGCCAGCAGCCCAAAACTAGCGGGAGATGATGGGACCCAGTACTTC. It encodes CASSPKLAGDDGTQYF.

V and J are TRBV7-2 and TRBJ2-7; a possible D gene is TRBD2 (5 bases). This CDR3 comprises 15 residues. Trimming pared 2 bases from V and 0 bases from J, leaving 11 bases between. The germline V gene encodes CDR1 SGHTA and CDR2 FQGNSA. In DNA, the CDR3 is TGTGCCAGCAGCTTAAGGTCGGGGTACTCCTACGAGCAGTACTTC. It is translated as CASSLRSGYSYEQYF.

The rearrangement links TRBV4-3 to TRBJ2-1; weak D call: TRBD2 (5 bases). The CDR3 contains 12 residues. V lost 10 bases, J lost 3 bases, and 10 bases lay in between. Germline V gene lookup returns CDR1 LGHNA and CDR2 YSLEER. In DNA, the CDR3 is TGCGCCACCTCCGGGGACTACAATGAGCAGTTCTTC. Translation gives CATSGDYNEQFF.

This clone was picked up one time. This rearrangement joins TRBV9 to TRBJ2-1; 11 nucleotides agree with TRBD2. V shed 3 bases, J shed 10 bases, and the junction held 12 bases outside the gene matches. CDR3 length: 16 amino acids. Looked up from germline, CDR1 is SGDLS and CDR2 is YYNGEE. In DNA form, the CDR3 reads TGTGCCAGCAGCGCTAGTACTAGCGGGAGCGTCAGCGAGCAGTTCTTC. Amino acid sequence: CASSASTSGSVSEQFF.

The chain links TRBV15 to TRBJ2-2; 12 bases are shared with TRBD2. The germline gives CDR1 LNHNV, CDR2 YYDKDF (reference sequence). The CDR3 loop spans 16 amino acids. The ends lost 2 bases at V and 7 bases at J; junction bases unmatched: 5. The CDR3 spells CATSRTSGGSYGELFF. The DNA of the CDR3 is TGTGCCACCAGCAGAACTAGCGGGGGGAGTTACGGGGAGCTGTTTTTT.

This sequence joins TRBV6-6 and TRBJ1-5; 9 bases fit TRBD1. J lost 5 bases, V lost 6 bases, and 5 bases had no gene match. This CDR3 contains 14 residues. In germline, CDR1 is MNHNY, CDR2 SVGAGI (reference sequence). For the CDR3, the DNA is TGTGCCAGCAGGCCGACAGGGGGGGATCAGCCCCAGCATTTT. Residues: CASRPTGGDQPQHF.

V is TRBV19 and J is TRBJ1-5; D unclear. Trimming pared 5 bases from V and 3 bases from J, leaving 8 bases between. Germline V gene data show CDR1 as LNHDA and CDR2 as SQIVND (reference sequence). The CDR3 loop spans 13 amino acids. CDR3 in DNA: TGTGCCAGTAGTGGGCAGCTCAATCAGCCCCAGCATTTT. The encoded protein is CASSGQLNQPQHF. Looking up the rest from reference TRBV19 and TRBJ1-5 gives the full variable domain: DGGITQSPKYLFRKEGQNVTLSCEQNLNHDAMYWYRQDPGQGLRLIYYSQIVNDFQKGDIAEGYSVSREKKESFPLTVTSAQKNPTAFYLCASSGQLNQPQHFGDGTRLSIL.

The chain combines TRBV4-1 with TRBJ2-1, with D unclear. Per germline, CDR1 MGHRA and CDR2 YSYEKL. The CDR3 covers 14 residues. The germline V and J ends were trimmed by 2 bases and 7 bases, with 12 bases remaining between them. This chain's CDR3 is CASSQLRLFNEQFF. CDR3 DNA: TGCGCCAGCAGCCAATTACGACTCTTTAATGAGCAGTTCTTC.

The chain is built from TRBV9 and TRBJ2-3, with a tentative D call TRBD2 (5 bases). This CDR3 spans 16 amino acids. The germline V and J ends were trimmed by 0 bases and 1 base, with 12 bases remaining between them. Per germline, CDR1 SGDLS and CDR2 YYNGEE. The CDR3 loop is CASSVGRVARTDTQYF. CDR3 coding DNA: TGTGCCAGCAGCGTAGGGCGGGTAGCGCGCACAGATACGCAGTATTTT. Drawing the rest from reference TRBV9 and TRBJ2-3, the complete variable domain is DSGVTQTPKHLITATGQRVTLRCSPRSGDLSVYWYQQSLDQGLQFLIQYYNGEERAKGNILERFSAQQFPDLHSELNLSSLELGDSALYFCASSVGRVARTDTQYFGPGTRLTVL.

The genes are TRBV4-3 and TRBJ2-3; D ambiguous. Trimming pared 0 bases from V and 3 bases from J, leaving 7 bases between. Germline CDR1 is LGHNA and CDR2 is YSLEER. This CDR3 region has 14 residues. The DNA of the CDR3 is TGCGCCAGCAGCCAAGACCACGGGACAGATACGCAGTATTTT. It translates to CASSQDHGTDTQYF.

The chain combines TRBV5-3 with TRBJ2-5, with 16 positions matching TRBD2. TRBV5-3 is an open reading frame, and its role is uncertain. The V segment lost 7 bases and the J segment 9 bases; nucleotides outside the gene matches: 18. This CDR3 contains 18 residues. The CDR3 spells CARLSQFSGTSGRGAQYF. Here the CDR3 DNA reads TGTGCCAGACTCTCACAATTCTCCGGGACTAGCGGGAGGGGGGCCCAGTACTTC.

The CDR3 is CASSLATSGVSYEQYF. The CDR3 DNA reads TGTGCCAGCAGCCTCGCGACTAGCGGGGTCTCCTACGAGCAGTACTTC. V usage is TRBV28 and J usage is TRBJ2-7; TRBD2 aligns across 11 bases. The germline CDR1 and CDR2 sequences are MDHEN and SYDVKM. This CDR3 comprises 16 residues. Trimming took 6 bases from V and 0 from J; bases not matched to a gene: 7.

The J gene is TRBJ2-2, the V gene TRBV6-4; maybe TRBD1 (8 bases). The CDR3 runs 14 residues. The ends were cut back, 8 bases at V and 5 bases at J, with 15 bases in the middle. Germline V lookup: CDR1 MRHNA, CDR2 SNTAGT. CDR3 amino acids: CASAQQGGTGELFF. Here the CDR3 DNA reads TGTGCCAGCGCCCAACAGGGGGGGACCGGGGAGCTGTTTTTT.

This chain uses TRBV6-5 with TRBJ2-7, with 8 bases lining up with TRBD2. The germline V gene encodes CDR1 MNHEY and CDR2 SVGAGI. The CDR3 totals 15 residues. Trimming removed 2 bases from V and 2 bases from J; junction bases left unmatched: 5. CDR3 sequence reads: CASSYAAGRAYEQYF. The CDR3 coding sequence is TGTGCCAGCAGTTACGCGGCCGGGAGGGCCTACGAGCAGTACTTC.

CDR3: CASSGNLISGGYNEQFF. The CDR3 coding sequence is TGTGCCAGCAGCGGAAATCTAATTAGCGGGGGATACAATGAGCAGTTCTTC. This chain uses TRBV9 with TRBJ2-1, with 9 bases that match TRBD2. Trimming at V came to 3 bases and at J to 4 bases, leaving 11 bases not matched to a gene. The V gene's germline CDR1 is SGDLS and CDR2 YYNGEE. CDR3 size: 17 residues.

The rearrangement links TRBV4-3 to TRBJ1-4; perhaps TRBD1 as D (5 bases). Trimming removed 4 bases from V and 5 bases from J, with 11 bases in between. In germline, CDR1 is LGHNA, CDR2 YSLEER. The CDR3 runs 14 residues. The CDR3, as DNA: TGCGCCAGCAGCCGGGGGGTGCAAAATGAAAAACTGTTTTTT. Its translation is CASSRGVQNEKLFF.

This clone was seen only a few times. The chain joins TRBV2 to TRBJ2-7; TRBD2 might be the D (7 bases). Germline assignment: CDR1 SNHLY and CDR2 FYNNEI. The CDR3 has 15 amino acids. Trimming left V 2 bases short and J 3 bases short, with 14 bases between. The CDR3 is CASSENAGALYEQYF. The DNA of the CDR3 is TGTGCCAGCAGTGAAAACGCGGGGGCTCTCTACGAGCAGTACTTC.

The chain is built from TRBV5-8 and TRBJ2-1; 8 bases are a match to TRBD1. With V trimmed by 0 bases and J by 7 bases, 3 bases remained unmatched. The V gene's germline CDR1 is SGHTS and CDR2 YDEGEE. The length of the CDR3 is 14 residues. CDR3: CASSLEQGVNEQFF. CDR3 coding DNA: TGTGCCAGCAGCTTGGAACAGGGGGTGAATGAGCAGTTCTTC.

The chain combines TRBV11-2 with TRBJ2-5, with 16 positions matching TRBD2. The V segment lost 3 bases and the J segment 5 bases; nucleotides outside the gene matches: 9. Germline CDR1 SGHAT, CDR2 FQNNGV. The CDR3 has 18 amino acids. The CDR3 DNA is TGTGCCAGCAGCTTGAGAGGGGGACTAGCGGGAGGGGGGGAGACCCAGTACTTC. The encoded protein is CASSLRGGLAGGGETQYF.

The V call is TRBV5-1, the J call TRBJ2-3, with 9 bases lining up with TRBD2. CDR3 length equals 15 residues. CDR1 is SGHRS and CDR2 is YFSETQ in the germline V gene. After removal of 5 bases from V and 3 bases from J, the junction contained 7 bases not matched to a gene. In DNA, the CDR3 is TGCGCCAGCAGGAGGCTAGCGGGATCTACAGATACGCAGTATTTT. This translates into CASRRLAGSTDTQYF.

The chain joins TRBV5-1 to TRBJ1-1, with D unclear. The CDR3 extends over 17 amino acids. Germline assignment: CDR1 SGHRS and CDR2 YFSETQ. With 3 bases removed from V and 4 bases from J, the gap between germline ends came to 22 bases. CDR3 loop: CASSSTTSLMGSTEAFF. CDR3 nucleotides: TGCGCCAGCAGCTCAACCACCTCACTCATGGGGAGCACTGAAGCTTTCTTT. The full variable domain, rest sourced from reference TRBV5-1 and TRBJ1-1, is KAGVTQTPRYLIKTRGQQVTLSCSPISGHRSVSWYQQTPGQGLQFLFEYFSETQRNKGNFPGRFSGRQFSNSRSEMNVSTLELGDSALYLCASSSTTSLMGSTEAFFGQGTRLTVV.

This chain joins TRBV6-1 and TRBJ2-7, with 9 bases aligning to TRBD2. The ends lost 1 base at V and 5 bases at J; junction bases unmatched: 6. The CDR3 totals 15 residues. Germline loops: CDR1 MNHNS, CDR2 SASEGT. The CDR3 region has the DNA TGTGCCAGCAGTGAAGGGGCGGGAGGGCCACACGAGCAGTACTTC. Translating gives CASSEGAGGPHEQYF.